The following is a T cell receptor beta chain sequence with its context. Its cognate antigen is unknown. The data are from a study of OX40 agonist ivuxolimab in advanced cancers. The V and J ends lost 3 bases and 4 bases, in that order; junction bases with no gene match: 8. Germline V gives CDR1 LNHDA, CDR2 SQIVND (reference sequence). This CDR3 is built from 15 residues. The protocol was immunoSEQ multiplex PCR, while the TCRdb copy is restricted to in-frame clones and leaves out a portion. Of tens of thousands of clones in the sample, 81% were seen once. Study-level results: Within 6 weeks, CD4+ and CD8+ blood T cells expanded clonally at 0.1 to 3.0 mg/kg.

The chain is built from TRBV19 and TRBJ1-2; 7 positions agree with TRBD1. The input for sequencing was CD4+ or CD8+ T cells sorted from blood, taken in a trial of the OX40 agonist ivuxolimab. The TCR was taken from an adult with an advanced solid tumor such as melanoma, head and neck, liver or kidney cancer. The CDR3 DNA reads as TGTGCCAGTAGTATGGAACAGGGGTATAGCTATGGCTACACCTTC. It encodes CASSMEQGYSYGYTF. The variable domain in full, with the rest retrieved from reference TRBV19 and TRBJ1-2, is DGGITQSPKYLFRKEGQNVTLSCEQNLNHDAMYWYRQDPGQGLRLIYYSQIVNDFQKGDIAEGYSVSREKKESFPLTVTSAQKNPTAFYLCASSMEQGYSYGYTFGSGTRLTVV.